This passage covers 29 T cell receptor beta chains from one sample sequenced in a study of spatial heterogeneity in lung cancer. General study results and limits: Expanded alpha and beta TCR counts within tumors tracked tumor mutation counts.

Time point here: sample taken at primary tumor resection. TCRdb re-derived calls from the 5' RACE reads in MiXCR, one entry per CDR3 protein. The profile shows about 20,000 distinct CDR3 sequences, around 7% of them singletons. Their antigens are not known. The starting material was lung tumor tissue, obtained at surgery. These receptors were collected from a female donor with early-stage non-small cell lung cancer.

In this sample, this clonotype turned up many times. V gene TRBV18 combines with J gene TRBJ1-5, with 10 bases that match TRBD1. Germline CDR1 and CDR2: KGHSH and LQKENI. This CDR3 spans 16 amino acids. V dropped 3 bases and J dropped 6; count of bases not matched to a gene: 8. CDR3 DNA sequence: TGTGCCAGCTCACCCGGGTCGGGACAGGGGTCTCAGCCCCAGCATTTT. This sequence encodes CASSPGSGQGSQPQHF.

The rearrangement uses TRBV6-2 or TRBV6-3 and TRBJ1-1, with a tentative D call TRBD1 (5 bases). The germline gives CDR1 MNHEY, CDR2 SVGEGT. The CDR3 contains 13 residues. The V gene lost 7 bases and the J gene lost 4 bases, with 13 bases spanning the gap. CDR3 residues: CASTPREVTEAFF. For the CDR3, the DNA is TGTGCCAGCACCCCCAGGGAAGTCACTGAAGCTTTCTTT.

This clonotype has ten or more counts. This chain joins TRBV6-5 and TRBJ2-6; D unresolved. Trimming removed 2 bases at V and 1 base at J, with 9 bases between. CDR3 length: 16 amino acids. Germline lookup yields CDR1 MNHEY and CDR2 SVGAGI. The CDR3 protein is CASSYDPESGANVLTF. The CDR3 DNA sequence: TGTGCCAGCAGTTACGACCCGGAATCTGGGGCCAACGTCCTGACTTTC.

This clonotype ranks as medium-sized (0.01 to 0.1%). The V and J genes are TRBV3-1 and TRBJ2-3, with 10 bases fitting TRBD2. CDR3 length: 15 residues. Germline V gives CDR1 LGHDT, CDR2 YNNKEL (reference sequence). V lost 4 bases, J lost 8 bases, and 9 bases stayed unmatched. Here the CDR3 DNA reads TGTGCCAGCAGCCCCCTAGCGGGGGAGGCGGGTACGCAGTATTTT. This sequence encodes CASSPLAGEAGTQYF.

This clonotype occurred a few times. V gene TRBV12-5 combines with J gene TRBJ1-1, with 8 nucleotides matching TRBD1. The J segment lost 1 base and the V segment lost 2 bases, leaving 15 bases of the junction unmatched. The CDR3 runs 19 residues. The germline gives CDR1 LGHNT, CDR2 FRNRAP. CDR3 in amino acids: CASGLPNPPGQATNTEAFF. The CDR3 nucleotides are TGTGCTAGTGGTTTGCCGAATCCTCCGGGACAGGCGACGAACACTGAAGCTTTCTTT.

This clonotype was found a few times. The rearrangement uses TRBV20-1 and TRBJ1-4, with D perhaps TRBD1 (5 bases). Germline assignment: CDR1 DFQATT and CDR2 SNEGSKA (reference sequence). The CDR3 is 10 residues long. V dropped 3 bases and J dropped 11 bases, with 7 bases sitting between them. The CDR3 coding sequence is TGCAGTGCTAGTCGGGGGAAACTGTTTTTT. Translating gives CSASRGKLFF.

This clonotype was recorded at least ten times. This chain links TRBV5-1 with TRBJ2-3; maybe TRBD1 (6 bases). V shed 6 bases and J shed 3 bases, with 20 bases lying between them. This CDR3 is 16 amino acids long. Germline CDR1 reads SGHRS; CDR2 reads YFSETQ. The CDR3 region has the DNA TGCGCCAGCACCTTACCCTCCTCAGGGGTGACAGATACGCAGTATTTT. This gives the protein CASTLPSSGVTDTQYF.

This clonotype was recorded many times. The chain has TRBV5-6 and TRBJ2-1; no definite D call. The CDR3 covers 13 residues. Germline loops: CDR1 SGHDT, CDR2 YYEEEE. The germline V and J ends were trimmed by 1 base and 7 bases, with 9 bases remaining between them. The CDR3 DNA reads TGTGCCAGCAGCTTGATTCAGGCAAATGAGCAGTTCTTC. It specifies CASSLIQANEQFF. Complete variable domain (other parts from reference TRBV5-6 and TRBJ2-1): DAGVTQSPTHLIKTRGQQVTLRCSPKSGHDTVSWYQQALGQGPQFIFQYYEEEERQRGNFPDRFSGHQFPNYSSELNVNALLLGDSALYLCASSLIQANEQFFGPGTRLTVL.

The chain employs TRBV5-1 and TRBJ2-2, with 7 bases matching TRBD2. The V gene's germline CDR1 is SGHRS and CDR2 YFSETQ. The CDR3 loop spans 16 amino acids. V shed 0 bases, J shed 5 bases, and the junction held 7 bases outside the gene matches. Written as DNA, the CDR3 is TGCGCCAGCAGCTTGGGGCCTAGCGGACCAACCGGGGAGCTGTTTTTT. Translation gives CASSLGPSGPTGELFF.

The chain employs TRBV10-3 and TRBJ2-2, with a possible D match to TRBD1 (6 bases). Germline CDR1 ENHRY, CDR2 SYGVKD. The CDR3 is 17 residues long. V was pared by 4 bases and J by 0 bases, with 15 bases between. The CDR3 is CAISGLDRFANTGELFF. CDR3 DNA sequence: TGTGCCATCAGTGGACTGGACAGATTCGCGAACACCGGGGAGCTGTTTTTT.

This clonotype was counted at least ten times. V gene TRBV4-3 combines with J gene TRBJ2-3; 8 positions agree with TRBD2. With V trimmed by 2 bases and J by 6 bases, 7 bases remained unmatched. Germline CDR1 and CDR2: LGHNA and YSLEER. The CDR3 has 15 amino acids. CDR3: CASSQIAGSLDTQYF. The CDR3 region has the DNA TGCGCCAGCAGCCAAATAGCGGGGTCCTTGGATACGCAGTATTTT.

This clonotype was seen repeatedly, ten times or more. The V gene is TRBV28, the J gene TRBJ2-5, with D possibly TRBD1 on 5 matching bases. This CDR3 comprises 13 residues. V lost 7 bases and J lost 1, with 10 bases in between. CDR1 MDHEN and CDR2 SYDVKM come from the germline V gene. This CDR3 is CASMADSQETQYF. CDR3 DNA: TGTGCCAGCATGGCAGACAGCCAAGAGACCCAGTACTTC.

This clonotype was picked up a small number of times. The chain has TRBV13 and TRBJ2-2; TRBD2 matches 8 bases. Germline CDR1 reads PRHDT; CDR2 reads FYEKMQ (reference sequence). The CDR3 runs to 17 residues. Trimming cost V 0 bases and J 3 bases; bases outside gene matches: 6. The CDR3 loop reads CASSLGLWRGDTGELFF. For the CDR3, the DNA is TGTGCCAGCAGCTTAGGTCTCTGGCGGGGGGACACCGGGGAGCTGTTTTTT.

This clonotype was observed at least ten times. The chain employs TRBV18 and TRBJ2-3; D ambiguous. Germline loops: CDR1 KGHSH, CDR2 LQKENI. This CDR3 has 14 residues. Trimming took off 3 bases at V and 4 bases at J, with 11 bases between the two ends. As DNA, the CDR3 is TGTGCCAGCTCACCGCTTAAGCACCCAGATACGCAGTATTTT. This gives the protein CASSPLKHPDTQYF.

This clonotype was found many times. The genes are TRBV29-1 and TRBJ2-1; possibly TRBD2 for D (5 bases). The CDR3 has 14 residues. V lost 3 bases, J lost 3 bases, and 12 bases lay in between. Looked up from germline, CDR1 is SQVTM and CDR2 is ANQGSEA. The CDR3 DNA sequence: TGCAGCGTTGAGATCGGCGGGCACTACAATGAGCAGTTCTTC. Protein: CSVEIGGHYNEQFF.

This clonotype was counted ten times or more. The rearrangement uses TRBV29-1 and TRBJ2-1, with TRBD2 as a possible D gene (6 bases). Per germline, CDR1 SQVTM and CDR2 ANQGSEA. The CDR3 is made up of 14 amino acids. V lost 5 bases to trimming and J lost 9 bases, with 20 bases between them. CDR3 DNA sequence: TGCAGCGTTAGTCCAGGAGGGAACGCCGGTGAGCAGTTCTTC. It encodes CSVSPGGNAGEQFF.

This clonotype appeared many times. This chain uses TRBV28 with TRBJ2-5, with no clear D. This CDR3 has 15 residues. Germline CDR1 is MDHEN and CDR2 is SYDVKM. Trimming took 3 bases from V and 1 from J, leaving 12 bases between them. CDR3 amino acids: CASSLAVRAQETQYF. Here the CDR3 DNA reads TGTGCCAGCAGTTTGGCTGTCCGGGCCCAAGAGACCCAGTACTTC.

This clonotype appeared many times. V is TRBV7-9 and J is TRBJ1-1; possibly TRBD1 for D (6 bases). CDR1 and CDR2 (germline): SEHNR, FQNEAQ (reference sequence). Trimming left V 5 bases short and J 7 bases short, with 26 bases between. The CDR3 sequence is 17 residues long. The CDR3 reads CASSQTPGQRTENEAFF. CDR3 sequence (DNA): TGTGCCAGCAGCCAGACACCAGGACAGAGAACAGAGAATGAAGCTTTCTTT.

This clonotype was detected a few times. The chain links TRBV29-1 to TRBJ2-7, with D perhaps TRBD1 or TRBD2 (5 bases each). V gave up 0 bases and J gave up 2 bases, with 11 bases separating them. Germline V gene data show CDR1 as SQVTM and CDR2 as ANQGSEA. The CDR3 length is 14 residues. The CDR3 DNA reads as TGCAGCGTTGAAGATCGGGACCTTCCCTACGAGCAGTACTTC. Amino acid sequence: CSVEDRDLPYEQYF.

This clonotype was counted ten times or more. The CDR3 reads CASSPHSTGIITGELFF. The CDR3 region has the DNA TGTGCCAGCAGTCCGCATTCAACAGGGATCATCACCGGGGAGCTGTTTTTT. This rearrangement joins TRBV27 to TRBJ2-2, with a possible D match to TRBD1 (6 bases). V shed 5 bases and J shed 4 bases, with 20 bases lying between them. This CDR3 is built from 17 residues. The germline gives CDR1 MNHEY, CDR2 SMNVEV (reference sequence).

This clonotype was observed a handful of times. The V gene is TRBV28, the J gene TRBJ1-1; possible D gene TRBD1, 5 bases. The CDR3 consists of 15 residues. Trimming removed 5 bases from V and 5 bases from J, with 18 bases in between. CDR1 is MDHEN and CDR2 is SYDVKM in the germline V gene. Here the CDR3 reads CASSAGGKAGTEAFF. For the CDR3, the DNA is TGTGCCAGCAGTGCGGGGGGGAAGGCGGGGACTGAAGCTTTCTTT. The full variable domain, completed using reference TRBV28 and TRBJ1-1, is DVKVTQSSRYLVKRTGEKVFLECVQDMDHENMFWYRQDPGLGLRLIYFSYDVKMKEKGDIPEGYSVSREKKERFSLILESASTNQTSMYLCASSAGGKAGTEAFFGQGTRLTVV.

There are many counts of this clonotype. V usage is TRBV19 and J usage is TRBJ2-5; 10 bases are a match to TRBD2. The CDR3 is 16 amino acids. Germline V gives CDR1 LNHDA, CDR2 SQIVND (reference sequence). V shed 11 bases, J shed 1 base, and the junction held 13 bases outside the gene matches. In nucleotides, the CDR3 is TGTGCCTCAGAAGAAGGGAGCGGGGGGGGCCAAGAGACCCAGTACTTC. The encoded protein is CASEEGSGGGQETQYF.

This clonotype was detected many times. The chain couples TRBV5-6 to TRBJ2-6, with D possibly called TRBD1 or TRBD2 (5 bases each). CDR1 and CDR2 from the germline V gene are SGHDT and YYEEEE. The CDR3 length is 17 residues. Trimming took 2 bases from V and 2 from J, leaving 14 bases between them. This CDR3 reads CASSLNLGTAGANVLTF. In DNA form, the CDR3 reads TGTGCCAGCAGCTTAAATCTGGGGACCGCTGGGGCCAACGTCCTGACTTTC.

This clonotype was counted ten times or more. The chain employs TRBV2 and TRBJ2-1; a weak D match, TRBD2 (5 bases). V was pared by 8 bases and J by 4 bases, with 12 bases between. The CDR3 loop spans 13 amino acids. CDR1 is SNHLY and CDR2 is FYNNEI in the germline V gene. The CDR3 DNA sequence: TGTGCCAGCCAGGAGGCGCCGTACAATGAGCAGTTCTTC. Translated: CASQEAPYNEQFF.

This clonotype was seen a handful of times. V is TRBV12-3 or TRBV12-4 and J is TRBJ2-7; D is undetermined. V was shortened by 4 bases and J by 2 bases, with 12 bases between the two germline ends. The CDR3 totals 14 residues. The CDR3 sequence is CASSSATHPYEQYF. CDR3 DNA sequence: TGTGCCAGCAGTTCGGCGACTCATCCCTACGAGCAGTACTTC.

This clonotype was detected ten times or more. This CDR3 reads CATSDPVKDGNEQFF. The CDR3 DNA reads TGTGCCACCAGTGACCCCGTTAAGGACGGCAATGAGCAGTTCTTC. V usage is TRBV24-1 and J usage is TRBJ2-1; D is ambiguous. Trimming removed 4 bases at V and 6 bases at J, with 15 bases between. The CDR3 is 15 residues long. Germline loops: CDR1 KGHDR, CDR2 SFDVKD.

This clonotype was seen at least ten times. CDR3 DNA sequence: TGTGCCAGCAGCTCACCTGGGACAGGGCTCTACGAGCAGTACTTC. This translates into CASSSPGTGLYEQYF. The chain has TRBV7-9 and TRBJ2-7; 9 bases agree with TRBD1. The germline CDR1 and CDR2 sequences are SEHNR and FQNEAQ (reference sequence). The V gene end was trimmed by 4 bases and the J gene end by 3 bases; junction bases not matched to a gene: 7. The CDR3 has 15 residues.

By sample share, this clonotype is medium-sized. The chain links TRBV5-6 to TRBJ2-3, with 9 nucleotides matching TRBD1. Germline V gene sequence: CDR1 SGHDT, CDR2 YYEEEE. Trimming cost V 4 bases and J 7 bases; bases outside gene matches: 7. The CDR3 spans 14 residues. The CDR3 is CASSPRDRDHTQYF. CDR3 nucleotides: TGTGCCAGCAGCCCCCGGGACAGGGATCATACGCAGTATTTT.

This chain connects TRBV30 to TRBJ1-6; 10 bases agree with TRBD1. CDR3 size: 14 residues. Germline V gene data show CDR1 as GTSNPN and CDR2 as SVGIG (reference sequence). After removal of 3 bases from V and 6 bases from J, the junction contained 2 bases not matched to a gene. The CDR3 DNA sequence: TGTGCCTGGAGCGGGGACAGGGGTAATTCACCCCTCCACTTT. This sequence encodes CAWSGDRGNSPLHF.